What follows describes a single T cell receptor (beta chain). Its antigen is not identified. TCRdb recomputed calls from the RT-PCR reads with MiXCR, one row per CDR3 protein. The sample shows approximately 530,000 distinct CDR3 sequences, 6% to 9% of them seen only once. These data originate in a study of response to subunit inactivated influenza vaccine. V was trimmed by 5 bases and J by 6 bases, leaving 10 bases between them. This CDR3 is built from 13 residues. CDR1 is LGHDT, CDR2 YNNKEL, per germline (reference sequence). The study's findings and limits: A suggestion made by the authors is that each seasonal influenza vaccination recruits few new T cells.

The input for sequencing was PBMCs from blood, taken roughly 24 months after vaccination. This chain connects TRBV3-1 to TRBJ2-2; TRBD1 might be the D (5 bases). This TCR was recovered from a man between 50 and 75 years old who received an inactivated influenza vaccine. The chain's CDR3 is CASSKQGAGELFF. The DNA of the CDR3 is TGTGCCAGCAGCAAGCAGGGCGCCGGGGAGCTGTTTTTT.